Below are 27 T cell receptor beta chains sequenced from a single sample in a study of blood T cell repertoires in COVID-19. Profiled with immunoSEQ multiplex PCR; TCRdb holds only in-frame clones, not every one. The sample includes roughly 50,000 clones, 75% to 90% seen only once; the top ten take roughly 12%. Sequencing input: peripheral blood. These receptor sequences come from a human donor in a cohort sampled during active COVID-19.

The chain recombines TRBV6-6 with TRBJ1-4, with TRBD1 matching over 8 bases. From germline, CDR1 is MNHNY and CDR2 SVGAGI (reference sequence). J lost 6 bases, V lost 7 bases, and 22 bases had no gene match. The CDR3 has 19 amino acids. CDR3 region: CASTRFSSGQVSIHEKLFF. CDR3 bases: TGTGCCAGCACTCGTTTTTCCTCGGGACAGGTCTCCATACATGAAAAACTGTTTTTT.

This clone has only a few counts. This chain's CDR3 is CASSFTRNTEAFF. CDR3 DNA: TGTGCCAGCAGTTTCACACGGAACACTGAAGCTTTCTTT. The genes are TRBV12-3 or TRBV12-4 and TRBJ1-1; unclear D gene. The CDR3 loop spans 13 amino acids. Between the trimmed V and J ends, which lost 3 bases and 1 base, there was a span of 6 bases.

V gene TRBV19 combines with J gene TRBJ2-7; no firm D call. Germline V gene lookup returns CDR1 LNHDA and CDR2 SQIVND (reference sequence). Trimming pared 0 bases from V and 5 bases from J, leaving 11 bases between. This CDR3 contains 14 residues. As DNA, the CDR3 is TGTGCCAGTAGTATAGATCCCAGTACTAACGAGCAGTACTTC. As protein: CASSIDPSTNEQYF.

The CDR3 coding sequence is TGTGCCAGCCTGCCACAGGCGGACACTGAAGCTTTCTTT. This gives the protein CASLPQADTEAFF. This chain connects TRBV6-6 to TRBJ1-1; the D gene is possibly TRBD1 (5 bases). CDR3 length: 13 amino acids. Trimming left V 8 bases short and J 3 bases short, with 13 bases between. CDR1 and CDR2 from the germline V gene are MNHNY and SVGAGI (reference sequence).

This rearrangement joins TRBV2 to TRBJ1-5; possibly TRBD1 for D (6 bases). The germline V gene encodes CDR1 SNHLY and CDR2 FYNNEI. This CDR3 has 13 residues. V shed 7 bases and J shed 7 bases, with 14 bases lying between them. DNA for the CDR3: TGTGCCAGCAATCCAAAGGGGGGGCAGCCCCAGCATTTT. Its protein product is CASNPKGGQPQHF.

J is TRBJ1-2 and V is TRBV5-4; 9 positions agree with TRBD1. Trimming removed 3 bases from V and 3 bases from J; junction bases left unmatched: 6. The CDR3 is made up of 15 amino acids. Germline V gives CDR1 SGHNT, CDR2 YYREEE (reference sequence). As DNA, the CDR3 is TGTGCCAGCAGCTCGACACAGGGGGCCGACTATGGCTACACCTTC. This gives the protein CASSSTQGADYGYTF.

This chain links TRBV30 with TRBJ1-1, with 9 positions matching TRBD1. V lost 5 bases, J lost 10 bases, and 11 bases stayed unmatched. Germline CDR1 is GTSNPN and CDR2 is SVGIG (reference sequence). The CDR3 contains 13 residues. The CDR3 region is CAWGGQGTPGAFF. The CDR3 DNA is TGTGCCTGGGGCGGACAGGGGACCCCAGGAGCTTTCTTT.

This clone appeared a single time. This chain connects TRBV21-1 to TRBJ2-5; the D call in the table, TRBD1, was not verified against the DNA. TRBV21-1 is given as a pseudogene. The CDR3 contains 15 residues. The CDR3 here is CASGGKGTGQETQYF. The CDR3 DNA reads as TGTGCCAGCGGAGGGAAAGGGACAGGCCAAGAGACCCAGTACTTC.

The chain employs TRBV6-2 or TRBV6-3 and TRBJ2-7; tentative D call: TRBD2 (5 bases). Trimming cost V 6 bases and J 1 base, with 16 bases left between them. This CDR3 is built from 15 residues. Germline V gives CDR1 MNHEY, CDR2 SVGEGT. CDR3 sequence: CASSKRGLPSYEQYF. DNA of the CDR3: TGTGCCAGCAGCAAGAGAGGACTGCCATCCTACGAGCAGTACTTC.

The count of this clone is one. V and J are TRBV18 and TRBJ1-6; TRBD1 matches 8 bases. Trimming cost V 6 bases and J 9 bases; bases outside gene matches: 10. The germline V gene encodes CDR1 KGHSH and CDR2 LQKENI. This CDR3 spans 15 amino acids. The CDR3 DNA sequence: TGTGCCAGCTCCCCTGACAGGGGAGTTAGTTCACCCCTCCACTTT. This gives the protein CASSPDRGVSSPLHF.

This CDR3 reads CASSQERDSYGYTF. The DNA for the CDR3 is TGCGCCAGCAGCCAAGAAAGGGACAGCTATGGCTACACCTTC. The chain links TRBV4-3 to TRBJ1-2, with TRBD1 matching over 7 bases. This CDR3 comprises 14 residues. CDR1 LGHNA and CDR2 YSLEER come from the germline V gene. V was clipped by 0 bases and J by 4 bases; unmatched bases: 2.

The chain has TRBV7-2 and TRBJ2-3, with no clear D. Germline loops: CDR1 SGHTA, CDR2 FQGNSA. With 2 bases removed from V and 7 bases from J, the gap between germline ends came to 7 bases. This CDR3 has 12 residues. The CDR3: CASSLISHTQYF. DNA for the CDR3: TGTGCCAGCAGCTTAATCTCCCATACGCAGTATTTT.

The DNA of the CDR3 is TGTGCCAGCGGGCCAGGACAGCTACCTGAAGCTTTCTTT. Translating it yields CASGPGQLPEAFF. The genes are TRBV7-2 and TRBJ1-1; possible D gene TRBD1, 6 bases. The germline CDR1 and CDR2 sequences are SGHTA and FQGNSA. Between the trimmed V and J ends, which lost 8 bases and 6 bases, there was a span of 16 bases. The CDR3 extends over 13 amino acids.

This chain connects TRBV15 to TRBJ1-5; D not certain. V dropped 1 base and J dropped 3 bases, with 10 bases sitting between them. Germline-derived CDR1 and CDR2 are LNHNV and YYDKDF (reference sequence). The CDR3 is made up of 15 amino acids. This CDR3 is CATSRAEGSNQPQHF. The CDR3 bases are TGTGCCACCAGCAGAGCGGAGGGATCCAATCAGCCCCAGCATTTT.

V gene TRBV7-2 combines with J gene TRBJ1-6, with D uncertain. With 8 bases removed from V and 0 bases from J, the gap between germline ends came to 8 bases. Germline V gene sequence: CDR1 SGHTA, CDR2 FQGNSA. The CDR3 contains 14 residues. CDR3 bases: TGTGCCAGCCGGGAGAGCTCCTATAATTCACCCCTCCACTTT. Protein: CASRESSYNSPLHF.

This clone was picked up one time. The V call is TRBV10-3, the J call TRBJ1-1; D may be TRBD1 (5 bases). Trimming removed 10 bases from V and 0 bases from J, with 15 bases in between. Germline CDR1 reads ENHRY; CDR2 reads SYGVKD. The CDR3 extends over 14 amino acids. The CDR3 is CATRNSGVNTEAFF. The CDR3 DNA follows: TGTGCCACCCGAAACTCGGGGGTGAACACTGAAGCTTTCTTT.

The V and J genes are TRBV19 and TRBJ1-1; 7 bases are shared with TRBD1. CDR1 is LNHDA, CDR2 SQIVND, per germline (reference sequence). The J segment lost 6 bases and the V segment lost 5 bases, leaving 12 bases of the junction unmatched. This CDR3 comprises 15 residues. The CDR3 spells CASSARNRGSAEAFF. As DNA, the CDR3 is TGTGCCAGTAGTGCCCGCAACAGGGGAAGCGCTGAAGCTTTCTTT.

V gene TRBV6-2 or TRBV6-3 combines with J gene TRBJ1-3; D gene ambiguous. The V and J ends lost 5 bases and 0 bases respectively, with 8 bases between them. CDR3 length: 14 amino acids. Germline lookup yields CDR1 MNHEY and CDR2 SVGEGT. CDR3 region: CASSPIGSGNTIYF. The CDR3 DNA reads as TGTGCCAGCAGTCCCATCGGCTCTGGAAACACCATATATTTT.

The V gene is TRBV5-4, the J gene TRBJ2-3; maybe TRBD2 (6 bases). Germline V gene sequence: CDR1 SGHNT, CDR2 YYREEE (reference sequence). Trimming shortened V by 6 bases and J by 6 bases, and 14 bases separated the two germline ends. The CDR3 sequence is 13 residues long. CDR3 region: CASKAGGLDTQYF. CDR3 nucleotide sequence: TGTGCCAGCAAAGCGGGTGGCCTGGATACGCAGTATTTT.

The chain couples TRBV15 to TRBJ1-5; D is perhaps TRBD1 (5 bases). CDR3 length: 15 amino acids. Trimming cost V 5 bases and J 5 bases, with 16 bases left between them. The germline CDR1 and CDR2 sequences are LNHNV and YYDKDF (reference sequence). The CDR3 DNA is TGTGCCACCAGCGGGAGGAGACAGTGGCATCAGCCCCAGCATTTT. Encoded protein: CATSGRRQWHQPQHF.

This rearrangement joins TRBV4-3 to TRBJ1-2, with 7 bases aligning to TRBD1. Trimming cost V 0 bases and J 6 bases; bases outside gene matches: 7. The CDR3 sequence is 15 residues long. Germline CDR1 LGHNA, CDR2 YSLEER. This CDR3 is CASSQDTGVEDGYTF. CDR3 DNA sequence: TGCGCCAGCAGCCAAGATACAGGGGTGGAGGATGGCTACACCTTC.

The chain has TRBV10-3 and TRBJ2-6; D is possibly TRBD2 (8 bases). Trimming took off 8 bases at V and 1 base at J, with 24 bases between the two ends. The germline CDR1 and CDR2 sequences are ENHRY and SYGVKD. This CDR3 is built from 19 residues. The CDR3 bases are TGTGCCATCGGCCCCCGGGAGGGGGCGTTTGGGTCTGGGGCCAACGTCCTGACTTTC. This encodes CAIGPREGAFGSGANVLTF.

CDR3: CASSLNFEQFF. CDR3 DNA: TGTGCCAGCAGCTTAAACTTTGAGCAGTTCTTC. The chain recombines TRBV11-2 with TRBJ2-1; no clear D. Trimming removed 2 bases from V and 9 bases from J, with 5 bases in between. Germline V lookup: CDR1 SGHAT, CDR2 FQNNGV. The CDR3 totals 11 residues.

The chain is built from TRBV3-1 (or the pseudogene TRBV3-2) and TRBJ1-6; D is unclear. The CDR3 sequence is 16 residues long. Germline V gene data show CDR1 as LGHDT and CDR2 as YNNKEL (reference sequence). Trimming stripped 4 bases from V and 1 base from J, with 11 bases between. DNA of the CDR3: TGTGCCAGCAGCCGCCGGGCGGGTTCCTATAATTCACCCCTCCACTTT. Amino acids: CASSRRAGSYNSPLHF.

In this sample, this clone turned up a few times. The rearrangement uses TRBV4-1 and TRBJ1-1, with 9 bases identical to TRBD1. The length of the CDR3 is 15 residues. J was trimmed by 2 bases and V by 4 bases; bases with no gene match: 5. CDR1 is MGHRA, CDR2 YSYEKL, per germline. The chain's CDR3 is CASSRGDRVNTEAFF. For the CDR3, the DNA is TGCGCCAGCAGCCGGGGGGACAGGGTCAACACTGAAGCTTTCTTT.

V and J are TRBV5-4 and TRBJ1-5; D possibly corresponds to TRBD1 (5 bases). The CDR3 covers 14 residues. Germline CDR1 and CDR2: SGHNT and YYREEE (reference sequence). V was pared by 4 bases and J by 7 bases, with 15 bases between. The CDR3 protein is CASSLEGSEQPQHF. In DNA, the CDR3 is TGTGCCAGCAGCCTGGAGGGGTCGGAGCAGCCCCAGCATTTT.

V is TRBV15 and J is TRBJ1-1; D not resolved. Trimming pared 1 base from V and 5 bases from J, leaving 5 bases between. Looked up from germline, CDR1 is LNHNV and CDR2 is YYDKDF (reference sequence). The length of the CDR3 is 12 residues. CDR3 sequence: CATSRARTEAFF. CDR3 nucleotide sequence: TGTGCCACCAGCAGAGCCCGGACTGAAGCTTTCTTT.